Below, 23 T cell receptor beta chains from the same sample are listed, as sequenced in a study of blood T cell repertoires in COVID-19. Assay used: immunoSEQ multiplex PCR; TCRdb lists only in-frame clones, some missing. The sample records some 320,000 clones, roughly 90% being singletons. Sequencing was performed on PBMCs or T cells enriched from blood (not recorded which). Receptors originate from a man aged 55-75 years who had recovered from COVID-19.

This clone was recorded once. This chain links TRBV9 with TRBJ2-1, with 9 bases aligning to TRBD2. V trimming: 7 bases; J trimming: 8 bases; junction bases outside the gene matches: 4. Germline CDR1 is SGDLS and CDR2 is YYNGEE. The CDR3 is 12 amino acids. The CDR3 DNA reads as TGTGCCAGCGCTAGCGGGGTGGATGAGCAGTTCTTC. It specifies CASASGVDEQFF.

The chain joins TRBV30 to TRBJ1-6; 8 bases map to TRBD1. The ends lost 2 bases at V and 9 bases at J; junction bases unmatched: 6. The CDR3 runs to 14 residues. Per germline, CDR1 GTSNPN and CDR2 SVGIG (reference sequence). The CDR3, as DNA: TGTGCCTGGAGTAATGGCAGGGGGCTTTCACCCCTCCACTTT. This encodes CAWSNGRGLSPLHF. Variable domain in full (rest from reference TRBV30 and TRBJ1-6): SQTIHQWPATLVQPVGSPLSLECTVEGTSNPNLYWYRQAAGRGLQLLFYSVGIGQISSEVPQNLSASRPQDRQFILSSKKLLLSDSGFYLCAWSNGRGLSPLHFGNGTRLTVT.

Written as DNA, the CDR3 is TGTGCCAGCAGCGAATCGACAGGGGCCGAATATGGCTACACCTTC. Protein: CASSESTGAEYGYTF. V and J are TRBV9 and TRBJ1-2, with TRBD1 matching 8 bases. The trim removed 3 bases at V and 5 bases at J, leaving 9 bases unmatched. The germline V gene encodes CDR1 SGDLS and CDR2 YYNGEE. The CDR3 sequence is 15 residues long.

The rearrangement uses TRBV21-1 and TRBJ2-7; TRBD1, the D gene given by the table, was not confirmed from the DNA. TRBV21-1 is designated a pseudogene. There are 16 residues in the CDR3. The CDR3 region is CASSTSGTGDSYEQYF. The CDR3 DNA sequence: TGTGCCAGCAGCACCAGCGGGACAGGGGACTCCTACGAGCAGTACTTC.

DNA of the CDR3: TGTGCCAGCAGTGAAGGTGGACAGGGCACCGGGGAGCTGTTTTTT. Encoded protein: CASSEGGQGTGELFF. This chain joins TRBV6-4 and TRBJ2-2; 8 bases map to TRBD1. The germline gives CDR1 MRHNA, CDR2 SNTAGT. The CDR3 runs 15 residues. V lost 3 bases to trimming and J lost 4 bases; unmatched junction nucleotides: 4.

The V call is TRBV2, the J call TRBJ1-2; D unresolved. The CDR3 covers 15 residues. V gave up 4 bases and J gave up 4 bases, with 16 bases separating them. The germline CDR1 and CDR2 sequences are SNHLY and FYNNEI. The CDR3 loop reads CASSAEADPGYGYTF. The DNA of the CDR3 is TGTGCCAGCAGTGCCGAGGCGGATCCTGGCTATGGCTACACCTTC.

The chain has TRBV7-6 and TRBJ2-5, with TRBD1 matching 7 bases. CDR3 length: 15 residues. Germline-derived CDR1 and CDR2 are SGHVS and FNYEAQ. V dropped 5 bases and J dropped 4; count of bases not matched to a gene: 10. The CDR3 sequence: CASSPARGRRETQYF. The CDR3 bases are TGTGCCAGCAGCCCCGCGAGGGGGCGGCGAGAGACCCAGTACTTC.

This chain uses TRBV10-3 with TRBJ1-4; D possibly corresponds to TRBD1 (5 bases). The CDR3 has 15 residues. Deletions cut 0 bases from V and 2 bases from J, with 7 bases between. From germline, CDR1 is ENHRY and CDR2 SYGVKD. In DNA, the CDR3 is TGTGCCATCAGTGAGTCGTACAGGACTAATGAAAAACTGTTTTTT. Residues: CAISESYRTNEKLFF.

The rearrangement joins TRBV4-2 to TRBJ1-3; possibly TRBD1 for D (6 bases). CDR1 is LGHNA, CDR2 YNFKEQ, per germline. The germline V and J ends were trimmed by 0 bases and 4 bases, with 13 bases remaining between them. The CDR3 contains 16 residues. CDR3 in DNA: TGTGCCAGCAGCCAAGACCGGGGGGCGCGGGGAAACACCATATATTTT. It encodes CASSQDRGARGNTIYF.

The rearrangement uses TRBV7-9 and TRBJ2-1, with TRBD1 matching over 8 bases. This CDR3 is built from 17 residues. Germline trimming cut 0 bases from V and 1 base from J; bases unmatched to any gene: 5. The V gene's germline CDR1 is SEHNR and CDR2 FQNEAQ (reference sequence). This CDR3 is CASSLARTGPSYNEQFF. CDR3 nucleotides: TGTGCCAGCAGCTTAGCCAGGACAGGGCCTTCCTACAATGAGCAGTTCTTC.

V and J are TRBV18 and TRBJ2-2; D may be TRBD1 (6 bases). V lost 4 bases and J lost 0, with 9 bases in between. This CDR3 is 15 amino acids long. Germline CDR1 is KGHSH and CDR2 is LQKENI. The CDR3 sequence: CASSLDRANTGELFF. The CDR3 DNA reads TGTGCCAGCTCACTGGACAGAGCGAACACCGGGGAGCTGTTTTTT.

The chain has TRBV19 and TRBJ1-5; 9 bases line up with TRBD1. This CDR3 is 14 amino acids long. With V trimmed by 6 bases and J by 10 bases, 10 bases remained unmatched. Germline V lookup: CDR1 LNHDA, CDR2 SQIVND (reference sequence). CDR3 sequence (DNA): TGTGCCAGTAGCCCTTCGGGACAGGGTGTACCCCAGCATTTT. Translation gives CASSPSGQGVPQHF.

The chain links TRBV24-1 to TRBJ1-2; no definite D call. CDR1 and CDR2 from the germline V gene are KGHDR and SFDVKD. V lost 6 bases, J lost 1 base, and 8 bases lay in between. The CDR3 loop spans 13 amino acids. CDR3 amino acids: CATSSQYNYGYTF. Written as DNA, the CDR3 is TGTGCCACCAGTTCACAGTATAACTATGGCTACACCTTC.

The chain joins TRBV2 to TRBJ2-7; the match to TRBD2 covers 9 bases. The CDR3 has 16 residues. After removal of 6 bases from V and 7 bases from J, the junction contained 16 bases not matched to a gene. Germline V gives CDR1 SNHLY, CDR2 FYNNEI. This chain's CDR3 is CASSAPGREGREEQYF. The CDR3 bases are TGTGCCAGCAGCGCTCCGGGGCGGGAGGGCCGGGAGGAGCAGTACTTC.

This chain connects TRBV5-4 to TRBJ1-2; D gene unclear. This CDR3 comprises 14 residues. Germline V gene lookup returns CDR1 SGHNT and CDR2 YYREEE (reference sequence). V was cut by 0 bases and J by 3 bases, with 9 bases left in between. The CDR3 reads CASSLGGTYYGYTF. The DNA for the CDR3 is TGTGCCAGCAGCTTGGGTGGCACCTACTATGGCTACACCTTC.

The chain uses TRBV10-3 and TRBJ2-1; D is perhaps TRBD1 (5 bases). CDR1 is ENHRY, CDR2 SYGVKD, per germline. Trimming stripped 5 bases from V and 5 bases from J, with 10 bases between. The CDR3 length is 13 residues. CDR3 nucleotide sequence: TGTGCCATCAGTTTACAGGCGGACAATGAGCAGTTCTTC. Protein: CAISLQADNEQFF.

This rearrangement joins TRBV19 to TRBJ1-5, with TRBD1 matching 10 bases. Germline V gives CDR1 LNHDA, CDR2 SQIVND (reference sequence). The CDR3 is 15 residues long. The trim removed 3 bases at V and 9 bases at J, leaving 8 bases unmatched. The CDR3 coding sequence is TGTGCCAGTAGTATCTCCGGGACAGGGGTCCGGCCCCAGCATTTT. Residues: CASSISGTGVRPQHF.

V usage is TRBV2 and J usage is TRBJ2-5, with 7 bases that match TRBD1. Germline CDR1 SNHLY, CDR2 FYNNEI. This CDR3 is built from 16 residues. V trimming: 6 bases; J trimming: 5 bases; junction bases outside the gene matches: 15. The DNA for the CDR3 is TGTGCCAGCAGCCGACAGGGTACCGGCCTTGTGGAGACCCAGTACTTC. This translates into CASSRQGTGLVETQYF.

This chain links TRBV4-3 with TRBJ2-3; D gene unclear. The CDR3 covers 15 residues. Germline-derived CDR1 and CDR2 are LGHNA and YSLEER. The V and J ends lost 0 bases and 0 bases respectively, with 7 bases between them. This CDR3 is CASSQDWASTDTQYF. The CDR3 DNA is TGCGCCAGCAGCCAAGATTGGGCTAGCACAGATACGCAGTATTTT.

This chain links TRBV11-2 with TRBJ2-5, with 11 positions matching TRBD2. This CDR3 comprises 16 residues. The J segment lost 5 bases and the V segment lost 1 base, leaving 6 bases of the junction unmatched. Germline V lookup: CDR1 SGHAT, CDR2 FQNNGV. CDR3 DNA sequence: TGTGCCAGCAGCTTAGTGCTAGCGGGGGGACTTGAGACCCAGTACTTC. Its translation: CASSLVLAGGLETQYF.

The chain recombines TRBV19 with TRBJ1-5; 9 nucleotides match TRBD1. Germline assignment: CDR1 LNHDA and CDR2 SQIVND (reference sequence). The V segment lost 1 base and the J segment 4 bases; nucleotides outside the gene matches: 8. The CDR3 is 17 amino acids. The CDR3 DNA sequence: TGTGCCAGTAGTATAGTACGGGGGACAGGGAGTAATCAGCCCCAGCATTTT. Its protein is CASSIVRGTGSNQPQHF.

The J gene is TRBJ1-6, the V gene TRBV7-9, with D possibly being TRBD1 (5 bases). V lost 5 bases, J lost 8 bases, and 10 bases lay in between. The CDR3 is 13 residues long. From germline, CDR1 is SEHNR and CDR2 FQNEAQ (reference sequence). The DNA of the CDR3 is TGTGCCAGCAGCCCGAGCAGGGATTCACCCCTCCACTTT. Its protein is CASSPSRDSPLHF.

The CDR3 DNA is TGCGCCAGCAGCCCAGGACTGGCGGGAGAACGGGAGACCCAGTACTTC. Translation gives CASSPGLAGERETQYF. V is TRBV5-1 and J is TRBJ2-5; 7 nucleotides agree with TRBD2. The CDR3 length is 16 residues. Per the germline V gene, CDR1 is SGHRS and CDR2 is YFSETQ. V trimming: 4 bases; J trimming: 5 bases; junction bases outside the gene matches: 14.